A single sample gave rise to the 6 T cell receptor beta chains below, sequenced in a study of Graves' ophthalmopathy and Graves' hyperthyroidism. The study amplified TCR beta CDR3 regions using RNA transcripts. The authors performed first-round RT-PCR with HTBI primers and then a second-round multiplex PCR. A single record per CDR3 protein comes from TCRdb applying MiXCR to the multiplex PCR reads. The repertoire holds about 740,000 distinct CDR3 sequences, with around 40% as singletons. What was sequenced was peripheral blood. Receptors were obtained from an adult man with Graves' ophthalmopathy.

The rearrangement uses TRBV29-1 and TRBJ1-1; D is ambiguous. In germline, CDR1 is SQVTM, CDR2 ANQGSEA. V was shortened by 6 bases and J by 1 base, with 15 bases between the two germline ends. The CDR3 is 14 residues long. In DNA form, the CDR3 reads TGCAGCGTGCTGAAAGGCAGATCGAACACTGAAGCTTTCTTT. Translated, it gives CSVLKGRSNTEAFF.

Points on this clonotype: A much larger clone sits a single nucleotide away, making a read error possible. The gene calls are TRBV25-1 and TRBJ1-1; 8 bases line up with TRBD1. The trim removed 6 bases at V and 4 bases at J, leaving 4 bases unmatched. Germline V CDR1 and CDR2: MGHDK, SYGVNS. The CDR3 contains 13 residues. The CDR3 is CASSQTGVTEAFF. In DNA form, the CDR3 reads TGTGCCAGCAGCCAGACAGGGGTCACTGAAGCTTTCTTT. The full variable domain, completed using reference TRBV25-1 and TRBJ1-1, is EADIYQTPRYLVIGTGKKITLECSQTMGHDKMYWYQQDPGMELHLIHYSYGVNSTEKGDLSSESTVSRIRTEHFPLTLESARPSHTSQYLCASSQTGVTEAFFGQGTRLTVV.

This clonotype occurred many times. V is TRBV12-3 or TRBV12-4 and J is TRBJ1-6, with 8 nucleotides matching TRBD1. The J segment lost 10 bases and the V segment lost 6 bases, leaving 8 bases of the junction unmatched. This CDR3 spans 14 amino acids. As DNA, the CDR3 is TGTGCCAGCAGCCTGACAGGGGTCGGGTCACCCCTCCACTTT. Translated: CASSLTGVGSPLHF.

A single count supports this clonotype. With a much larger clone just one base away, this may be a read error. J is TRBJ1-5 and V is TRBV10-3; 10 bases map to TRBD1. The V gene's germline CDR1 is ENHRY and CDR2 SYGVKD. The CDR3 loop spans 14 amino acids. Trimming took 6 bases from V and 5 from J; bases not matched to a gene: 4. The CDR3 protein is CAIRTGTGDQPQHF. DNA for the CDR3: TGTGCCATCAGGACCGGGACAGGGGATCAGCCCCAGCATTTT.

The rearrangement uses TRBV7-9 and TRBJ2-7; TRBD1 is a possible D gene (5 bases). V was clipped by 2 bases and J by 6 bases, with 11 bases between them. Per the germline V gene, CDR1 is SEHNR and CDR2 is FQNEAQ (reference sequence). The CDR3 is 13 residues long. The CDR3 protein is CASSLSTEVEQYF. The CDR3 DNA reads TGTGCCAGCAGCTTATCGACAGAGGTCGAGCAGTACTTC. The variable domain in full, completed from reference TRBV7-9 and TRBJ2-7, reads DTGVSQNPRHKITKRGQNVTFRCDPISEHNRLYWYRQTLGQGPEFLTYFQNEAQLEKSRLLSDRFSAERPKGSFSTLEIQRTEQGDSAMYLCASSLSTEVEQYFGPGTRLTVT.

V and J are TRBV2 and TRBJ2-1, with unresolved D. The CDR3 is 11 amino acids. V lost 8 bases and J lost 9, with 11 bases in between. Germline V gene lookup returns CDR1 SNHLY and CDR2 FYNNEI. CDR3 sequence: CASQQKSEQFF. For the CDR3, the DNA is TGTGCCAGCCAACAAAAGAGTGAGCAGTTCTTC.